The 18 T cell receptor beta chains reported below all come from one sample, sequenced in a study of CD8+ T cells in alopecia areata. As to treatment: oral pan-JAK inhibitor, 5-10 mg twice daily. Isolated RNA was reverse transcribed into cDNA used as the sequencing template. The method was immunoSEQ multiplex PCR; TCRdb's version includes in-frame clones alone and lacks a portion of them. In the table there are some 170,000 clones, 50% to 75% of which are singletons. Sample: CD4+ T cells sorted from blood, taken between weeks 55 and 65, from a patient treated with tofacitinib. These receptors were obtained from a human donor with alopecia areata.

Notes on this clone: The same CDR3 can be traced to other DNA sequences in this sample. The V gene is TRBV29-1, the J gene TRBJ2-6, with a weak D call TRBD1 (5 bases). The CDR3 contains 13 residues. CDR1 and CDR2 from the germline V gene are SQVTM and ANQGSEA. Trimming shortened V by 4 bases and J by 1 base, and 5 bases separated the two germline ends. In nucleotides, the CDR3 is TGCAGCGTTGCAGGGTCTGGGGCCAACGTCCTGACTTTC. Translating gives CSVAGSGANVLTF.

Only a few counts were recorded for this clone. The V and J genes are TRBV19 and TRBJ1-6; TRBD1 is a possible D gene (6 bases). With 8 bases removed from V and 8 bases from J, the gap between germline ends came to 19 bases. The CDR3 extends over 15 amino acids. Germline loops: CDR1 LNHDA, CDR2 SQIVND (reference sequence). CDR3 DNA sequence: TGTGCCAGTCGGTCCGGGTCAGGGGCCCATTCACCCCTCCACTTT. Translated, it gives CASRSGSGAHSPLHF.

The chain combines TRBV6-1 with TRBJ1-2; D perhaps matches TRBD1 (6 bases). Germline lookup yields CDR1 MNHNS and CDR2 SASEGT. The CDR3 runs 14 residues. V was clipped by 2 bases and J by 8 bases, with 15 bases between them. The CDR3 is CASSEYREVGGYTF. The CDR3 DNA is TGTGCCAGCAGTGAATACAGGGAGGTCGGGGGCTACACCTTC.

This clone was seen only a few times. Other nucleotide sequences from this sample produce the same CDR3. This rearrangement joins TRBV7-2 to TRBJ2-5, with 10 bases lining up with TRBD1. V dropped 3 bases and J dropped 4; count of bases not matched to a gene: 2. The CDR3 is made up of 14 amino acids. The germline gives CDR1 SGHTA, CDR2 FQGNSA. The CDR3 region is CASSFDRGRETQYF. The DNA of the CDR3 is TGTGCCAGCAGCTTCGACAGGGGGCGAGAGACCCAGTACTTC.

This chain uses TRBV27 with TRBJ2-1; 10 bases are shared with TRBD2. CDR3 size: 17 residues. CDR1 MNHEY and CDR2 SMNVEV come from the germline V gene (reference sequence). The V segment lost 0 bases and the J segment 7 bases; nucleotides outside the gene matches: 9. Here the CDR3 DNA reads TGTGCCAGCAGTTTATCATCCAGCGGGGGGGCGTATAATGAGCAGTTCTTC. This codes for CASSLSSSGGAYNEQFF.

V usage is TRBV2 and J usage is TRBJ2-1; 7 bases line up with TRBD1. The V gene end was trimmed by 5 bases and the J gene end by 10 bases; junction bases not matched to a gene: 5. The CDR3 is 12 amino acids. CDR1 is SNHLY, CDR2 FYNNEI, per germline. CDR3: CASSQMDREQFF. For the CDR3, the DNA is TGTGCCAGCAGTCAAATGGACAGGGAGCAGTTCTTC.

The genes are TRBV30 and TRBJ1-1, with 9 bases lining up with TRBD1. Germline assignment: CDR1 GTSNPN and CDR2 SVGIG (reference sequence). The CDR3 runs to 12 residues. The J segment lost 12 bases and the V segment lost 4 bases, leaving 9 bases of the junction unmatched. The CDR3 region is CAWTPGQGPSFF. The CDR3, as DNA: TGTGCCTGGACCCCGGGACAGGGTCCGTCTTTCTTT.

The genes are TRBV19 and TRBJ1-5; D gene uncertain. With 1 base removed from V and 4 bases from J, the gap between germline ends came to 5 bases. The germline V gene has CDR1 LNHDA and CDR2 SQIVND (reference sequence). The length of the CDR3 is 13 residues. The CDR3 region is CASSIAGNQPQHF. CDR3 nucleotides: TGTGCCAGTAGTATAGCGGGGAATCAGCCCCAGCATTTT. Drawing the rest from reference TRBV19 and TRBJ1-5, the complete variable domain is DGGITQSPKYLFRKEGQNVTLSCEQNLNHDAMYWYRQDPGQGLRLIYYSQIVNDFQKGDIAEGYSVSREKKESFPLTVTSAQKNPTAFYLCASSIAGNQPQHFGDGTRLSIL.

This clone was recorded only once. This rearrangement joins TRBV5-1 to TRBJ2-2; D call uncertain. V lost 3 bases and J 10 bases, leaving 7 bases between the germline ends. This CDR3 region has 11 residues. Germline CDR1 reads SGHRS; CDR2 reads YFSETQ. CDR3 region: CASSWNSELFF. The CDR3, as DNA: TGCGCCAGCAGCTGGAACTCGGAGCTGTTTTTT.

The CDR3 DNA reads TGTGCCACCAGCAGGAACCAGGGGGACCCCACAGATACGCAGTATTTT. It translates to CATSRNQGDPTDTQYF. V usage is TRBV15 and J usage is TRBJ2-3; 7 nucleotides line up with TRBD1. Germline values: CDR1 LNHNV, CDR2 YYDKDF (reference sequence). The CDR3 is 16 residues long. V gave up 3 bases and J gave up 2 bases; unmatched junction bases: 8.

This clone was seen just once. This CDR3 is also generated by other DNA sequences in the sample. The rearrangement uses TRBV6-6 and TRBJ1-2, with D tentatively TRBD1 (5 bases). Trimming removed 10 bases from V and 0 bases from J, with 9 bases in between. The V gene's germline CDR1 is MNHNY and CDR2 SVGAGI (reference sequence). The CDR3 is made up of 12 amino acids. The CDR3 loop reads CATSTANYGYTF. In DNA form, the CDR3 reads TGTGCCACCTCGACAGCTAACTATGGCTACACCTTC.

This clone was counted between two and nine times. CDR3 sequence reads: CASKYNSPLHF. CDR3 DNA sequence: TGTGCCAGCAAGTACAACTCACCCCTCCACTTT. The V call is TRBV6-6, the J call TRBJ1-6; D is unclear. Between the trimmed V and J ends, which lost 7 bases and 10 bases, there was a span of 8 bases. The CDR3 consists of 11 residues. Looked up from germline, CDR1 is MNHNY and CDR2 is SVGAGI (reference sequence).

The chain uses TRBV29-1 and TRBJ1-2, with a weak D call TRBD1 (6 bases). Germline V gene data show CDR1 as SQVTM and CDR2 as ANQGSEA. Trimming shortened V by 4 bases and J by 7 bases, and 19 bases separated the two germline ends. The CDR3 covers 14 residues. CDR3 DNA: TGCAGCGTTGGGCCTCGGCAGGGGTTGGGTGGCTACACCTTC. Translating it yields CSVGPRQGLGGYTF.

In this sample, this clone turned up a few times. The chain recombines TRBV7-2 with TRBJ2-3; the D is unclear. The CDR3 contains 14 residues. Germline CDR1 is SGHTA and CDR2 is FQGNSA. Trimming shortened V by 0 bases and J by 1 base, and 5 bases separated the two germline ends. The CDR3 nucleotides read TGTGCCAGCAGCTTAGCGCTGCGCACAGATACGCAGTATTTT. Protein product: CASSLALRTDTQYF.

J is TRBJ1-1 and V is TRBV30, with 8 nucleotides matching TRBD1. The CDR3 consists of 13 residues. Germline V gene data show CDR1 as GTSNPN and CDR2 as SVGIG (reference sequence). V shed 3 bases and J 11 bases; nucleotides not matched to a gene: 11. The DNA for the CDR3 is TGTGCCTGGAGGGTGAAAGACAGGGGCGGCGCTTTCTTT. This translates into CAWRVKDRGGAFF. The whole variable domain, filled in from reference TRBV30 and TRBJ1-1, reads SQTIHQWPATLVQPVGSPLSLECTVEGTSNPNLYWYRQAAGRGLQLLFYSVGIGQISSEVPQNLSASRPQDRQFILSSKKLLLSDSGFYLCAWRVKDRGGAFFGQGTRLTVV.

This chain uses TRBV11-1 with TRBJ2-7, with a weak D call TRBD2 (6 bases). This CDR3 spans 16 amino acids. CDR1 is SGHAT, CDR2 FQDESV, per germline (reference sequence). Trimming removed 4 bases from V and 4 bases from J, with 20 bases in between. In DNA form, the CDR3 reads TGTGCCAGCAGCTCGTCAAGGTGGATAGCGGATTACGAGCAGTACTTC. It is translated as CASSSSRWIADYEQYF. Complete variable domain (other parts from reference TRBV11-1 and TRBJ2-7): EAEVAQSPRYKITEKSQAVAFWCDPISGHATLYWYRQILGQGPELLVQFQDESVVDDSQLPKDRFSAERLKGVDSTLKIQPAELGDSAMYLCASSSSRWIADYEQYFGPGTRLTVT.

The chain has TRBV29-1 and TRBJ2-3; no clear D. Germline loops: CDR1 SQVTM, CDR2 ANQGSEA. V shed 3 bases and J shed 2 bases, with 9 bases lying between them. This CDR3 region has 13 residues. DNA for the CDR3: TGCAGCGTTGATCTCCGACTCACAGATACGCAGTATTTT. Translating it yields CSVDLRLTDTQYF.

This chain joins TRBV6-5 and TRBJ1-4; D gene ambiguous. The CDR3 length is 15 residues. The V end lost 6 bases, the J end lost 4 bases, and 15 bases lay between the germline ends. CDR1 MNHEY and CDR2 SVGAGI come from the germline V gene. CDR3 DNA: TGTGCCAGCAGCCCTCAAGGGATGCATAATGAAAAACTGTTTTTT. Translation gives CASSPQGMHNEKLFF.